This TCR beta chain emerged from a study of CD8 T cells in ankylosing spondylitis. The CDR3 sequence is 16 residues long. Study outcomes and limitations: Matched synovial fluid from ankylosing spondylitis patients was reported to be enriched for disease-linked clones. Peripheral blood held disease-linked clones only at relatively low frequency, and these were CD8+. Several of the motif variants were reported before in synovial fluid and blood from reactive arthritis.

It was by quantitative 5'-RACE with molecular barcodes that TCR beta libraries were made. MiXCR, applied by TCRdb to the 5' RACE reads, yields one record per CDR3 protein. The table lists some 240,000 distinct CDR3 sequences, approximately 9% of them singletons. This clonotype was counted between two and nine times. No antigen is known for it. The chain is built from TRBV21-1 and TRBJ2-7; the table's D gene call, TRBD2, was not cross checked with the DNA. TRBV21-1 has pseudogene status. This receptor was obtained from a male donor with ankylosing spondylitis or in good health (not recorded which). The sequencing input was blood, either unsorted or a sorted T cell fraction (not recorded which). In nucleotides, the CDR3 is TGTGCCAGCAGCAAAGTGAGGGACACCGGGAAGGACGAGCAGTACTTC. Protein sequence: CASSKVRDTGKDEQYF.